The clone carrying this TCR beta chain was detected many times. This record comes from a study of T cells in Graves' hyperthyroidism and ophthalmopathy. The CDR3 totals 15 residues. The germline CDR1 and CDR2 sequences are SNHLY and FYNNEI. Between the trimmed V and J ends, which lost 5 bases and 6 bases, there was a span of 18 bases. Patients counted as stable if ophthalmopathy did not develop within 18 months. RNA transcripts served as the template for amplifying TCR beta CDR3 regions. TCR CDR3 regions were first amplified by RT-PCR with HTBI primers. TCRdb re-analysed the multiplex PCR reads in MiXCR, keeping a single row per CDR3 protein. The data show roughly 330,000 distinct CDR3 sequences, 15% to 20% seen once.

This TCR was recovered from a man aged 30 to 39 with Graves' hyperthyroidism. The chain is built from TRBV2 and TRBJ2-3, with a tentative D call TRBD1 (6 bases). The sequencing input was blood. The CDR3 loop is CASSFQGIREDTQYF. CDR3 DNA: TGTGCCAGCAGTTTTCAGGGGATCAGGGAGGATACGCAGTATTTT.